The 10 T cell receptor beta chains given below trace back to one sample, sequenced in a study of cytomegalovirus exposure and HLA in healthy donors. This table comes from immunoSEQ multiplex PCR, and its TCRdb copy is limited to in-frame clones, with some not included. The table includes over 60,000 clones, roughly 96% detected once. Sequencing was performed on PBMCs. The receptors here all came from a man aged 18 to 29 in good health and CMV-seronegative.

The J gene is TRBJ2-7, the V gene TRBV20-1, with TRBD2 identical over 7 bases. After removal of 6 bases from V and 3 bases from J, the junction contained 2 bases not matched to a gene. Germline CDR1 reads DFQATT; CDR2 reads SNEGSKA (reference sequence). The CDR3 is made up of 11 amino acids. The CDR3 DNA sequence: TGCAGTGCCCCGGGGGGCTACGAGCAGTACTTC. Its protein is CSAPGGYEQYF.

The rearrangement joins TRBV6-1 to TRBJ1-4; D perhaps matches TRBD1 (5 bases). CDR3 length: 15 amino acids. The germline V gene has CDR1 MNHNS and CDR2 SASEGT. The V gene lost 2 bases and the J gene lost 7 bases, with 14 bases spanning the gap. CDR3 DNA sequence: TGTGCCAGCAGTGAAAGCTTGCTGGGGGGTGAAAAACTGTTTTTT. It translates to CASSESLLGGEKLFF.

The chain combines TRBV10-3 with TRBJ1-2; no firm D call. CDR1 and CDR2 (germline): ENHRY, SYGVKD. Trimming left V 8 bases short and J 4 bases short, with 14 bases between. CDR3 size: 13 residues. CDR3 protein: CAIGSPVFYGYTF. The CDR3 DNA reads as TGTGCCATCGGTAGTCCTGTGTTCTATGGCTACACCTTC.

The gene calls are TRBV7-9 and TRBJ2-5, with D unresolved. Germline V gene data show CDR1 as SEHNR and CDR2 as FQNEAQ (reference sequence). The V end was cut by 2 bases, the J end by 3 bases, with 10 bases between. The CDR3 totals 14 residues. CDR3 in DNA: TGTGCCAGCAGCTTAAGCACAGACAAAGAGACCCAGTACTTC. This sequence encodes CASSLSTDKETQYF.

This chain links TRBV9 with TRBJ1-1, with TRBD1 matching 7 bases. Germline trimming cut 3 bases from V and 6 bases from J; bases unmatched to any gene: 8. The germline CDR1 and CDR2 sequences are SGDLS and YYNGEE. The CDR3 is 14 residues long. The DNA for the CDR3 is TGTGCCAGCAGCGCTCAGACAGGGATCGCTGAAGCTTTCTTT. Residues: CASSAQTGIAEAFF.

The chain recombines TRBV11-3 with TRBJ2-3; 9 nucleotides match TRBD2. The junction had 8 bases not matched to a gene; V was cut back by 1 base and J by 0 bases. This CDR3 has 18 amino acids. Germline values: CDR1 SGHNT, CDR2 YENEEA. CDR3 amino acids: CASSLGALAGSSTDTQYF. The CDR3 region has the DNA TGTGCCAGCAGCTTAGGGGCGCTAGCGGGATCTAGCACAGATACGCAGTATTTT.

This clone occurred once. This chain joins TRBV27 and TRBJ1-1; TRBD1 agrees at 9 bases. The CDR3 consists of 16 residues. V lost 5 bases to trimming and J lost 0 bases; unmatched junction nucleotides: 7. CDR1 is MNHEY and CDR2 is SMNVEV in the germline V gene (reference sequence). As DNA, the CDR3 is TGTGCCAGCAGTACCCCGACAGGGGGGCTGAACACTGAAGCTTTCTTT. This codes for CASSTPTGGLNTEAFF.

V gene TRBV27 combines with J gene TRBJ1-2, with D perhaps matching TRBD1 (5 bases). Germline CDR1 MNHEY, CDR2 SMNVEV (reference sequence). V lost 4 bases and J 4 bases, leaving 16 bases between the germline ends. The CDR3 extends over 15 amino acids. The CDR3 sequence: CASSSGLTEGYGYTF. The CDR3 DNA reads as TGTGCCAGCAGTTCGGGACTGACGGAAGGCTATGGCTACACCTTC.

The V call is TRBV13, the J call TRBJ2-7; 7 bases match TRBD2. This CDR3 has 15 amino acids. V trimming: 5 bases; J trimming: 0 bases; junction bases outside the gene matches: 7. The V gene's germline CDR1 is PRHDT and CDR2 FYEKMQ (reference sequence). The CDR3 nucleotides are TGTGCCAGCAGCCCCATAGCGGGCAACTCCTACGAGCAGTACTTC. This gives the protein CASSPIAGNSYEQYF.

The chain carries TRBV6-5 and TRBJ2-7; 10 bases match TRBD1. Germline CDR1 reads MNHEY; CDR2 reads SVGAGI. The ends lost 6 bases at V and 4 bases at J; junction bases unmatched: 6. The CDR3 extends over 14 amino acids. The CDR3 DNA reads as TGTGCCAGCAGGGCCGGGACAGGGGATTACGAGCAGTACTTC. This sequence encodes CASRAGTGDYEQYF.